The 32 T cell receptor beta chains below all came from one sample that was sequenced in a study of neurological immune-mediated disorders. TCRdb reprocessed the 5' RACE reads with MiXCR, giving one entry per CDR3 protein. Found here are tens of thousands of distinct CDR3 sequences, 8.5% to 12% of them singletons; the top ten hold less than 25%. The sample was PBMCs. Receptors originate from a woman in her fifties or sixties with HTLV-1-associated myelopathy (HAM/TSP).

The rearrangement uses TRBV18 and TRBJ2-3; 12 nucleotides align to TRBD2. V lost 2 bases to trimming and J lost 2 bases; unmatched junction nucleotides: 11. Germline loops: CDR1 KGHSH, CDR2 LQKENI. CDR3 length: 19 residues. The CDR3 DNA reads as TGTGCCAGCTCACCATCCACCGCTAGCGGGGGGGAACACACAGATACGCAGTATTTT. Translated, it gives CASSPSTASGGEHTDTQYF.

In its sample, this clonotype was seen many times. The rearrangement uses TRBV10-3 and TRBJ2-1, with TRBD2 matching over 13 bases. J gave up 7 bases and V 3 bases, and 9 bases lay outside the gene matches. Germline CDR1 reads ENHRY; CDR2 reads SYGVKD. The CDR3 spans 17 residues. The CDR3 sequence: CAISERTSGGGRNEQFF. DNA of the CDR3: TGTGCCATCAGTGAACGGACTAGCGGGGGAGGTCGGAATGAGCAGTTCTTC.

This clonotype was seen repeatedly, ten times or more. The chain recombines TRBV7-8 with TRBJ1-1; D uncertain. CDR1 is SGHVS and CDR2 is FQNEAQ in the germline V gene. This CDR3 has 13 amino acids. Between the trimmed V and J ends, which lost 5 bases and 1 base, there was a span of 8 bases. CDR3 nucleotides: TGTGCCAGCAGCCCCTTCGAGAACACTGAAGCTTTCTTT. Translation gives CASSPFENTEAFF.

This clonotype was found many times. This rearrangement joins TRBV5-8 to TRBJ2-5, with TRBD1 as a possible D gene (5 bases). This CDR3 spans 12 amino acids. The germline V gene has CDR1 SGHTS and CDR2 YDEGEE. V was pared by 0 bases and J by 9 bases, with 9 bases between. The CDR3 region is CASSLGGMSQYF. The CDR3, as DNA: TGTGCCAGCAGCTTGGGGGGCATGTCCCAGTACTTC.

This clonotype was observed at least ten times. The CDR3, as DNA: TGCGCCAGCAGCTTGACGGGGTACAATGAGCAGTTCTTC. It specifies CASSLTGYNEQFF. The chain couples TRBV5-1 to TRBJ2-1; the D gene is possibly TRBD2 (5 bases). Trimming took off 1 base at V and 4 bases at J, with 6 bases between the two ends. The CDR3 covers 13 residues. Germline V gene lookup returns CDR1 SGHRS and CDR2 YFSETQ.

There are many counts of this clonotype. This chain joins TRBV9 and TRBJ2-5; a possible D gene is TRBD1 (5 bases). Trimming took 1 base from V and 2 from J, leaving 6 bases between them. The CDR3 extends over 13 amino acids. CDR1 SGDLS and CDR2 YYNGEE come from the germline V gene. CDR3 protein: CASSVRQQETQYF. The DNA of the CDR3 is TGTGCCAGCAGCGTAAGACAGCAAGAGACCCAGTACTTC.

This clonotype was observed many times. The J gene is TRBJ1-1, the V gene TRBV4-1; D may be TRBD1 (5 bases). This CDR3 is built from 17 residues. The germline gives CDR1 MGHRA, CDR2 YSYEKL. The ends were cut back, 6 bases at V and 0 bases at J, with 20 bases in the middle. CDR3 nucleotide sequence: TGCGCCAGCAGAGACGGGGGGTGGGCGCGGATGAACACTGAAGCTTTCTTT. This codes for CASRDGGWARMNTEAFF.

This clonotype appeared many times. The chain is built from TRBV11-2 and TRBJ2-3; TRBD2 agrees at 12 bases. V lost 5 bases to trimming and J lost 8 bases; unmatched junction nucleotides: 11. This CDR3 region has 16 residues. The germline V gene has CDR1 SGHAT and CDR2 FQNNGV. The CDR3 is CASSPLAGGPGGTQYF. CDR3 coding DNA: TGTGCCAGCAGCCCGCTAGCGGGGGGGCCTGGTGGTACGCAGTATTTT.

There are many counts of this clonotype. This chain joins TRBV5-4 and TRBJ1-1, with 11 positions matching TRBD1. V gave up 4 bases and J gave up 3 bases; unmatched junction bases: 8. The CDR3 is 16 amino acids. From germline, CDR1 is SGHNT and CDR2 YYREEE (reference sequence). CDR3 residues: CASSKDRGQIDTEAFF. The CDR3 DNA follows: TGTGCCAGCAGCAAGGACAGGGGGCAAATCGACACTGAAGCTTTCTTT. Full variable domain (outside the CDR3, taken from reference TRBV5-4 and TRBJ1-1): ETGVTQSPTHLIKTRGQQVTLRCSSQSGHNTVSWYQQALGQGPQFIFQYYREEENGRGNFPPRFSGLQFPNYSSELNVNALELDDSALYLCASSKDRGQIDTEAFFGQGTRLTVV.

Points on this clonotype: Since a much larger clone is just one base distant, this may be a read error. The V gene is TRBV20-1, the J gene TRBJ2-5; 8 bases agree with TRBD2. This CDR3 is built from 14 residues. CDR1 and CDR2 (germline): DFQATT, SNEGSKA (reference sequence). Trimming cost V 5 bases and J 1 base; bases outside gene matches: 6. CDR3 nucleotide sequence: TGCAGTGCTGGCCTCGGGGGGGGCCAAGAGACCCAGTACTTC. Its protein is CSAGLGGGQETQYF.

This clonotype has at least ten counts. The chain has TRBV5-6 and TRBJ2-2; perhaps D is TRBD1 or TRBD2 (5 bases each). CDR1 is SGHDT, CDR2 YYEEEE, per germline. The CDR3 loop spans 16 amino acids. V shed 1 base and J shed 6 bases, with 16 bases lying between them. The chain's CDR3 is CASSLMGQGVAGELFF. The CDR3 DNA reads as TGTGCCAGCAGCTTGATGGGTCAGGGAGTCGCCGGGGAGCTGTTTTTT.

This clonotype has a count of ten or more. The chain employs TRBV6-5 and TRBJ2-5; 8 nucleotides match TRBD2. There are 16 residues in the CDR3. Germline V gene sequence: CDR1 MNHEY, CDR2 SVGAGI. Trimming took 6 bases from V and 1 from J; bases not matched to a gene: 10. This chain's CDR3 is CASSYTAGRAQETQYF. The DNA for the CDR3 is TGTGCCAGCAGCTATACCGCCGGGAGGGCCCAAGAGACCCAGTACTTC.

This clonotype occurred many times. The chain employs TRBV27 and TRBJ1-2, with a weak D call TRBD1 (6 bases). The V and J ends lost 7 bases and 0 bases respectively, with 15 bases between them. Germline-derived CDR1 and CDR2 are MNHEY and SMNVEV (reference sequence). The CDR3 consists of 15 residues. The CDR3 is CASKERGAANYGYTF. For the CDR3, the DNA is TGTGCCAGCAAGGAGAGGGGGGCGGCTAACTATGGCTACACCTTC.

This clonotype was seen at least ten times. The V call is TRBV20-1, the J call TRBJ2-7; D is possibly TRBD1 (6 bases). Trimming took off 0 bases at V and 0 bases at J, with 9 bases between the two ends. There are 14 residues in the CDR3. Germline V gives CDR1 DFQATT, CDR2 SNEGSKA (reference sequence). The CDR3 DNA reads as TGCAGTGCTAGAGATTCGGGACACTCCTACGAGCAGTACTTC. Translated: CSARDSGHSYEQYF.

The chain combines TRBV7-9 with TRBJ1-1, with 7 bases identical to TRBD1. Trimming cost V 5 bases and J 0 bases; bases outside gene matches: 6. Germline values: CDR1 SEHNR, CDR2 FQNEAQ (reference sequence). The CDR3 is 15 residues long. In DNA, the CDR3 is TGTGCCAGCAGCAGACAGACAGGGCTGAACACTGAAGCTTTCTTT. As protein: CASSRQTGLNTEAFF.

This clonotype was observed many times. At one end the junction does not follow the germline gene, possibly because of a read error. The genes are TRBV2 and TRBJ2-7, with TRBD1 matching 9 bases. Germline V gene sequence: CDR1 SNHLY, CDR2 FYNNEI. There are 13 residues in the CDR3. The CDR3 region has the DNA TGTGCCAGCAGTGAAGGTTCTTGGGACAGGGACCTCTTC. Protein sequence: CASSEGSWDRDLF.

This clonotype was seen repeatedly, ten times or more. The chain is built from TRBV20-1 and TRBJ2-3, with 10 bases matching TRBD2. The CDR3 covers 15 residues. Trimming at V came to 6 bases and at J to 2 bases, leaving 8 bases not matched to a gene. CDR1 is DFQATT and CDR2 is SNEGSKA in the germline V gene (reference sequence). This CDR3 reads CSAESSGGTTDTQYF. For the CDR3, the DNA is TGCAGTGCCGAGTCTAGCGGGGGAACCACAGATACGCAGTATTTT.

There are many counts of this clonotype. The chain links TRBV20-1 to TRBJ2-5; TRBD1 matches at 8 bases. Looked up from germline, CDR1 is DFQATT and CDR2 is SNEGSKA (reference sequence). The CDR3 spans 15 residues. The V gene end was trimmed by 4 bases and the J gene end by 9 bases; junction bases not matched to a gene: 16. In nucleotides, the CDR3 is TGCAGTGCTATCTCGGGGACAGGACTCCCTCTGGCCCAGTACTTC. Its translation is CSAISGTGLPLAQYF.

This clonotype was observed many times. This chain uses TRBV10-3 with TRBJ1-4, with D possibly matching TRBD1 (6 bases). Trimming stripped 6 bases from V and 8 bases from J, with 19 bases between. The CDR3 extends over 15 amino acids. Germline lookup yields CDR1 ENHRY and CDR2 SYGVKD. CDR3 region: CAISNTGKREEKLFF. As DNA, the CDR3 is TGTGCCATCAGCAATACAGGGAAGAGAGAGGAAAAACTGTTTTTT.

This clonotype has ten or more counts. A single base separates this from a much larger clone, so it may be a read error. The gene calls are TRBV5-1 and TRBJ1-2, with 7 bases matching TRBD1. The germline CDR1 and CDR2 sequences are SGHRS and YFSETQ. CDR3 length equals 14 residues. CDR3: CAGSRRQGSDGYTF. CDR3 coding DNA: TGCGCCGGCAGCCGCCGACAGGGTTCAGATGGCTACACCTTC.

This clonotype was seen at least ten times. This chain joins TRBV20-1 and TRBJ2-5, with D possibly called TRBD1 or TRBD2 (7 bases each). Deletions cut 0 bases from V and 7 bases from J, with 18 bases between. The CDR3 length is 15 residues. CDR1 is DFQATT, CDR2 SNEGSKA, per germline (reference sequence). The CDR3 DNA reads TGCAGTGCTAGAGACGGCAGGGGGGGCCTAGGGACCCAGTACTTC. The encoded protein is CSARDGRGGLGTQYF.

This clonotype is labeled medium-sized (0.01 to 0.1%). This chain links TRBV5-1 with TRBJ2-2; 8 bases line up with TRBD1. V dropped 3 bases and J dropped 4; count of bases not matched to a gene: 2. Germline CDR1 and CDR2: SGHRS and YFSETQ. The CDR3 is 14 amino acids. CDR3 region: CASSWTGSTGELFF. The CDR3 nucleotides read TGCGCCAGCAGCTGGACAGGGAGCACCGGGGAGCTGTTTTTT. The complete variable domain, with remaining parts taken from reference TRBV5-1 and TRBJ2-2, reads KAGVTQTPRYLIKTRGQQVTLSCSPISGHRSVSWYQQTPGQGLQFLFEYFSETQRNKGNFPGRFSGRQFSNSRSEMNVSTLELGDSALYLCASSWTGSTGELFFGEGSRLTVL.

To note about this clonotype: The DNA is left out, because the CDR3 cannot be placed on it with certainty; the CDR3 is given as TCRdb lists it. The CDR3 spells CASSFYICSATTGGQGNEQFF. The chain carries TRBV7-2 and TRBJ2-1; the table gives TRBD1 as D, unverified against the DNA. The CDR3 comprises 21 residues, both ends counted. The germline V gene has CDR1 SGHTA and CDR2 FQGNSA.

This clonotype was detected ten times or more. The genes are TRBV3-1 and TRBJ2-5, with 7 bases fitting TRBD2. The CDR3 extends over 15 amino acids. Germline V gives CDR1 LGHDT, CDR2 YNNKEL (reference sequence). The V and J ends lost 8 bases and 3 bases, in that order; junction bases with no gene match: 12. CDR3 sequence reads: CASLSDAGVEETQYF. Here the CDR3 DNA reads TGTGCCAGCCTCTCAGACGCGGGGGTGGAAGAGACCCAGTACTTC.

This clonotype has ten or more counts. This CDR3 is CAWSGGGGGWVTEAFF. As DNA, the CDR3 is TGTGCCTGGAGCGGGGGGGGAGGGGGCTGGGTCACTGAAGCTTTCTTT. The gene calls are TRBV30 and TRBJ1-1; 7 bases match TRBD1. CDR1 GTSNPN and CDR2 SVGIG come from the germline V gene (reference sequence). The junction had 14 bases not matched to a gene; V was cut back by 3 bases and J by 4 bases. The CDR3 totals 16 residues.

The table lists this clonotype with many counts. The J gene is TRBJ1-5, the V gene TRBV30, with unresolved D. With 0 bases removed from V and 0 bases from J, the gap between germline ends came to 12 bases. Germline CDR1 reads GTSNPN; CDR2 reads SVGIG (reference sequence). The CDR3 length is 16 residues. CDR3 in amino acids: CAWSVGGAHSNQPQHF. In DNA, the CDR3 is TGTGCCTGGAGTGTAGGAGGTGCTCATAGCAATCAGCCCCAGCATTTT.

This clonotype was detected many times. The CDR3 here is CASSLSVGAGGYTF. Here the CDR3 DNA reads TGTGCCAGCAGTTTATCGGTGGGGGCTGGGGGCTACACCTTC. The chain has TRBV27 and TRBJ1-2; D is perhaps TRBD1 (6 bases). V was cut by 0 bases and J by 8 bases, with 13 bases left in between. The V gene's germline CDR1 is MNHEY and CDR2 SMNVEV (reference sequence). The CDR3 has 14 residues.

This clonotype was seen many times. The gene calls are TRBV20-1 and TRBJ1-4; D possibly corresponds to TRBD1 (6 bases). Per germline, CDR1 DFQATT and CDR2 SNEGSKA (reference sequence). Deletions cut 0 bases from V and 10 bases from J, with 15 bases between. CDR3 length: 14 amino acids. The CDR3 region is CSAREQGKNAKLFF. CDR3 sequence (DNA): TGCAGTGCTAGAGAGCAGGGGAAGAACGCAAAACTGTTTTTT.

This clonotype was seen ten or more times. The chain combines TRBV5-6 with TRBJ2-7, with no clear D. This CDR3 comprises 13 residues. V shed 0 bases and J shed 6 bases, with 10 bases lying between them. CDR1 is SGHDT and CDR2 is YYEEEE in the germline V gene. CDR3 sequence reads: CASSLGISPEQYF. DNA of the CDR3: TGTGCCAGCAGCTTGGGTATATCCCCCGAGCAGTACTTC.

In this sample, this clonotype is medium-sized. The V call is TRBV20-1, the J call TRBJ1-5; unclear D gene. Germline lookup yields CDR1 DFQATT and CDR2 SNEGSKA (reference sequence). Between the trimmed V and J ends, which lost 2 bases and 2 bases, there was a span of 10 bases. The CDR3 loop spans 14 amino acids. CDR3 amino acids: CSARRAEGNQPQHF. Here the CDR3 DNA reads TGCAGTGCTAGAAGGGCCGAAGGCAATCAGCCCCAGCATTTT.

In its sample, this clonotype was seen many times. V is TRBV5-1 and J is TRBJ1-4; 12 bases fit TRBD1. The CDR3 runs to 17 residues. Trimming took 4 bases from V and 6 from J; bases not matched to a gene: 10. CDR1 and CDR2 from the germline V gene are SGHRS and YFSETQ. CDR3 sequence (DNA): TGCGCCAGCAGCCCGTCCCGGGACAGGGGGCGATATGAAAAACTGTTTTTT. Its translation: CASSPSRDRGRYEKLFF.

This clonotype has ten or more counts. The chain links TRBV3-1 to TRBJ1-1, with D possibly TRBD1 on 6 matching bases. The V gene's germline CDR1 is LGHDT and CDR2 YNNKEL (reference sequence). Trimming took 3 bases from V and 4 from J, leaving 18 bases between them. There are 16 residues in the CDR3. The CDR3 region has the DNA TGTGCCAGCAGCCAGGGGACACCCGGGGGCGTCACTGAAGCTTTCTTT. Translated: CASSQGTPGGVTEAFF.